In its sample, the clone carrying this TCR beta chain was seen once. TCRdb keeps only in-frame clones here, not all; method: immunoSEQ multiplex PCR. The table lists about 40,000 clones, approximately 75% of them singletons. The source of the sample is a study of radiotherapy plus CTLA-4 blockade in lung cancer. Per the germline V gene, CDR1 is LGHNA and CDR2 is YNFKEQ. V trimming: 1 base; J trimming: 0 bases; junction bases outside the gene matches: 4. The CDR3 spans 17 residues. This chain joins TRBV4-2 and TRBJ1-3; TRBD1 matches at 9 bases. The sample here was peripheral blood, taken from a patient treated with radiotherapy plus ipilimumab. This TCR came from a human donor with non-small cell lung cancer that progressed on radiotherapy plus ipilimumab. The DNA of the CDR3 is TGTGCCAGCAGCCAAGTAGGGACAGGGAGCTCTGGAAACACCATATATTTT. Protein product: CASSQVGTGSSGNTIYF.